Listed below are T cell receptor beta chains from one sample, sequenced in a study of shared clonotypes between healthy human individuals. Produced via immunoSEQ multiplex PCR; TCRdb's table is partial and in-frame only. The sample records some 980,000 clones, approximately 76% being singletons. The sample comprised memory CD4+ T cells sorted from blood. The receptors were gathered from a man aged 18 to 30 in good health. Both conserved end residues are part of each CDR3. The order of the fields is CDR3 length, D gene, clone size, J gene, V gene, CDR3 protein, CDR3 DNA. D genes are given only for firm matches. Some rows mark clone size as missing; the rest say once, few, many or name a class of expanded clone.

17 . . TRBJ1-5 TRBV6-1 CASSEVIDSYSNQPQHF TGTGCCAGCAGTGAAGTAATAGACAGTTATAGCAATCAGCCCCAGCATTTT
19 . . TRBJ2-3 TRBV12-5 CASGLEWPSDILPTDTQYF TGTGCTAGTGGTTTGGAATGGCCCTCGGACATCTTACCCACAGATACGCAGTATTTT
15 . . TRBJ2-5 TRBV5-1 CASSLEVGAQETQYF TGCGCCAGCAGCTTGGAGGTGGGGGCACAAGAGACCCAGTACTTC
15 . . TRBJ2-7 TRBV29-1 CSALGPSLGVYEQYF TGCAGCGCCCTTGGACCCAGCTTAGGGGTCTACGAGCAGTACTTC
15 TRBD1 . TRBJ1-2 TRBV27 CASRLTGPYNYGYTF TGTGCCAGCAGGCTGACAGGGCCCTATAACTATGGCTACACCTTC
14 . . TRBJ1-5 TRBV10-2 CASSRGLGNQPQHF TGCGCCAGCAGTCGCGGGCTCGGAAATCAGCCCCAGCATTTT
14 . . TRBJ2-2 TRBV7-2 CASSRRSNTGELFF TGTGCCAGCAGCCGAAGATCGAACACCGGGGAGCTGTTTTTT
14 . . TRBJ1-5 TRBV5-6 CASSPGLSNQPQHF TGTGCCAGCAGCCCGGGACTGAGCAATCAGCCCCAGCATTTT
16 . . TRBJ1-6 TRBV7-2 CASSSRRGALNSPLHF TGTGCCAGCAGCTCCCGACGGGGGGCGCTCAATTCACCCCTCCACTTT
14 TRBD1 many TRBJ1-1 TRBV7-9 CASSYGQGKPEAFF TGTGCCAGCAGCTACGGACAGGGAAAGCCTGAAGCTTTCTTT
13 . . TRBJ2-7 TRBV28 CASSAPGTPKEYF TGTGCCAGCAGTGCCCCCGGGACACCAAAGGAGTACTTC
16 TRBD2 . TRBJ2-7 TRBV7-2 CASSLAGLTGVHEQYF TGTGCCAGCAGCTTAGCGGGACTAACGGGAGTGCACGAGCAGTACTTC
14 TRBD2 . TRBJ2-1 TRBV6-1 CASRSGRTYNEQFF TGTGCCAGCAGGAGCGGGAGGACCTACAATGAGCAGTTCTTC
13 . . TRBJ2-2 TRBV29-1 CSVGWLGTGELFF TGCAGCGTTGGATGGTTGGGAACCGGGGAGCTGTTTTTT
14 TRBD2 . TRBJ2-7 TRBV19 CASRATSGRNEQYF TGTGCCAGTAGGGCGACTAGCGGGAGGAACGAGCAGTACTTC
13 TRBD1 . TRBJ1-1 TRBV6-1 CASSAGTGGEAFF TGTGCCAGCAGCGCCGGGACAGGGGGTGAAGCTTTCTTT
15 . . TRBJ1-2 TRBV5-1 CASSLVGAGDYGYTF TGCGCCAGCAGCTTGGTGGGGGCCGGGGACTATGGCTACACCTTC
15 . . TRBJ1-2 TRBV5-1 CASSLEAVSGYGYTF TGCGCCAGCAGCCTGGAGGCAGTATCAGGGTATGGCTACACCTTC
14 TRBD2 . TRBJ2-7 TRBV6-1 CASSPGLAFYEQYF TGTGCCAGCAGCCCGGGACTAGCGTTCTACGAGCAGTACTTC
15 . . TRBJ1-5 TRBV5-1 CASRPTWGAHQPQHF TGCGCCAGCAGACCCACGTGGGGGGCGCATCAGCCCCAGCATTTT
15 . . TRBJ2-1 TRBV5-1 CASSFEGGRGNEQFF TGCGCCAGCAGCTTTGAAGGAGGACGGGGCAATGAGCAGTTCTTC
12 . . TRBJ2-1 TRBV6-1 CASKRANNEQFF TGTGCCAGCAAAAGGGCTAACAATGAGCAGTTCTTC
15 TRBD1 . TRBJ1-6 TRBV30 CAWSRAGGRNSPLHF TGTGCCTGGAGTAGGGCAGGGGGCCGAAATTCACCCCTCCACTTT
17 TRBD2 . TRBJ2-1 TRBV5-1 CASSLSAGGPTNNEQFF TGCGCCAGCAGCTTGTCAGCGGGGGGACCCACTAACAATGAGCAGTTCTTC
16 . . TRBJ2-1 TRBV5-1 CASSLAGAFTYNEQFF TGCGCCAGCAGCTTGGCCGGGGCTTTTACCTACAATGAGCAGTTCTTC
15 . once TRBJ2-7 TRBV2 CASSAGRTWDYEQYF TGTGCCAGCAGTGCTGGACGGACTTGGGACTACGAGCAGTACTTC
17 TRBD1 . TRBJ2-3 TRBV5-4 CASSQGQGGVSTDTQYF TGTGCCAGCAGTCAGGGACAGGGTGGGGTTAGCACAGATACGCAGTATTTT
12 TRBD2 once TRBJ2-1 TRBV5-1 CASSTSGNEQFF TGCGCCAGCAGCACTAGCGGCAATGAGCAGTTCTTC
16 . . TRBJ1-4 TRBV19 CASSIKASATNEKLFF TGTGCCAGTAGTATTAAGGCCAGTGCAACTAATGAAAAACTGTTTTTT
16 TRBD1 . TRBJ1-4 TRBV19 CASSVLNRGPNEKLFF TGTGCCAGTAGTGTGCTGAACAGGGGCCCCAATGAAAAACTGTTTTTT